This TCR beta chain was retrieved from a study of T-cell memory formation after mild COVID-19. Study-wide results and limits: Day 15 to 85 contracting clones showed balanced CD4/CD8; day 15 to 37 expanders favored CD4+. Memory cells collected pre-infection included some clones that later responded, suggesting cross-reactive memory joined. In second-wave clones peaking day 37, SARS-CoV-2 specificity remained unconfirmed.

As regards this clonotype: Its antigen is currently unknown.

A single record per CDR3 protein comes from TCRdb applying MiXCR to the 5' RACE reads. The top ten clones hold around a fifth of a sample with roughly 310,000 distinct CDR3 sequences, less than 20% of them seen once. This CDR3 contains 14 residues. V shed 3 bases and J shed 4 bases, with 12 bases lying between them. Germline CDR1 and CDR2: SGHAT and FQNNGV. The origin of this receptor is a man between 18 and 35 years old who had mild COVID-19 (a few samples of this study predate the infection). Cell type and time point are not known. The sequenced sample consisted of PBMCs or a T cell subset sorted from them (not recorded which). This rearrangement joins TRBV11-2 to TRBJ1-1; D ambiguous. The DNA of the CDR3 is TGTGCCAGCAGCTTTTCGGCGGAAGGCACTGAAGCTTTCTTT. Its protein product is CASSFSAEGTEAFF.